The next 8 T cell receptor beta chains were all read from a single sample in a study of shared clonotypes between healthy human individuals. The table came from immunoSEQ multiplex PCR; TCRdb's copy has only in-frame clones and leaves some out. This table holds some 470,000 clones, less than 80% found once. Material for sequencing was PBMCs. The origin of the receptors is a woman aged 35 to 49 in good health. Some clones in this sample may be carry-over from other donors' samples.

This clone has a handful of counts. The chain couples TRBV5-1 to TRBJ2-5; D is perhaps TRBD2 (5 bases). Germline V CDR1 and CDR2: SGHRS, YFSETQ. V was clipped by 0 bases and J by 4 bases, with 19 bases between them. This CDR3 spans 17 amino acids. The CDR3 DNA reads as TGCGCCAGCAGCTTGGGGGTTCTTCGAGGGAGTTTAGAGACCCAGTACTTC. Its protein product is CASSLGVLRGSLETQYF.

This chain connects TRBV5-4 to TRBJ2-6; 9 bases are shared with TRBD2. Unmatched junction bases numbered 5, after V lost 4 bases and J lost 3 bases. Germline CDR1 reads SGHNT; CDR2 reads YYREEE (reference sequence). The CDR3 sequence is 16 residues long. Here the CDR3 DNA reads TGTGCCAGCAGCCCGGGACTAGCAAGTGGGGCCAACGTCCTGACTTTC. Residues: CASSPGLASGANVLTF.

The gene calls are TRBV18 and TRBJ1-1; perhaps TRBD1 as D (5 bases). The CDR3 extends over 12 amino acids. CDR1 is KGHSH and CDR2 is LQKENI in the germline V gene. Deletions cut 6 bases from V and 9 bases from J, with 14 bases between. The CDR3 protein is CASSPQGDKAFF. CDR3 DNA sequence: TGTGCCAGCTCGCCGCAGGGTGATAAAGCTTTCTTT.

Regarding this clone: This may arise from a read error, as a much more abundant clone is one base away. This chain uses TRBV21-1 with TRBJ2-7. TRBV21-1 is described as a pseudogene. The CDR3 is 15 amino acids. The CDR3 loop reads CAIRGKRTPSYEQYF. The CDR3 nucleotides read TGTGCCATCAGGGGAAAGAGGACCCCATCCTACGAGCAGTACTTC.

For this clone: With a much larger clone just one base away, this may be a read error. The chain uses TRBV30 and TRBJ1-1; possible D gene TRBD1, 5 bases. CDR3 length: 11 amino acids. V was cut by 4 bases and J by 11 bases, with 14 bases left in between. Per the germline V gene, CDR1 is GTSNPN and CDR2 is SVGIG (reference sequence). DNA of the CDR3: TGTGCCTGGACAATGGGGGGAATGGCTTTCTTT. Its translation: CAWTMGGMAFF.

V usage is TRBV28 and J usage is TRBJ1-5; D not certain. Germline CDR1 reads MDHEN; CDR2 reads SYDVKM. The V end lost 7 bases, the J end lost 0 bases, and 25 bases lay between the germline ends. There are 19 residues in the CDR3. CDR3 in DNA: TGTGCCAGCAACTCCGAGGGTGGGAAGGGAGGTTATAGCAATCAGCCCCAGCATTTT. It encodes CASNSEGGKGGYSNQPQHF.

The rearrangement uses TRBV5-1 and TRBJ2-3, with D unresolved. This CDR3 region has 15 residues. Trimming took 0 bases from V and 3 from J, leaving 11 bases between them. The germline V gene has CDR1 SGHRS and CDR2 YFSETQ. The DNA for the CDR3 is TGCGCCAGCAGCTTGGGGGCAGCCGAGACAGATACGCAGTATTTT. Protein sequence: CASSLGAAETDTQYF.

The CDR3 DNA reads TGTGCCATCAGCCAGAGCGGGGCTAACTCCTACGAGCAGTACTTC. It is translated as CAISQSGANSYEQYF. J is TRBJ2-7 and V is TRBV10-3, with TRBD2 matching 7 bases. Trimming cost V 6 bases and J 0 bases; bases outside gene matches: 8. CDR3 size: 15 residues. Germline loops: CDR1 ENHRY, CDR2 SYGVKD.